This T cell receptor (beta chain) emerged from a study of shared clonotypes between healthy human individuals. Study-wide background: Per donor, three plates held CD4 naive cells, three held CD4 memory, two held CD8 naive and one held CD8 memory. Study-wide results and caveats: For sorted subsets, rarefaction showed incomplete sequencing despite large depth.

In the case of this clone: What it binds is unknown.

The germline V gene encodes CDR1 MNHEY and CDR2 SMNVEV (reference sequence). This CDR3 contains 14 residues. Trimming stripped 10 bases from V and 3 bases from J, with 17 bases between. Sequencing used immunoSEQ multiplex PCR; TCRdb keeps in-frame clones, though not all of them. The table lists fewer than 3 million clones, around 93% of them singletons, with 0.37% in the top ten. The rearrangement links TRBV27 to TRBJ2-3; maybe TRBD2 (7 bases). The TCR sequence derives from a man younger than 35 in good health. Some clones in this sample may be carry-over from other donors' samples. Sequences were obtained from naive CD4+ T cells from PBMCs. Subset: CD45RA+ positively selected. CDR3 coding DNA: TGTGCCACCACCGGGGGGCGGGAAACAGATACGCAGTATTTT. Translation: CATTGGRETDTQYF.